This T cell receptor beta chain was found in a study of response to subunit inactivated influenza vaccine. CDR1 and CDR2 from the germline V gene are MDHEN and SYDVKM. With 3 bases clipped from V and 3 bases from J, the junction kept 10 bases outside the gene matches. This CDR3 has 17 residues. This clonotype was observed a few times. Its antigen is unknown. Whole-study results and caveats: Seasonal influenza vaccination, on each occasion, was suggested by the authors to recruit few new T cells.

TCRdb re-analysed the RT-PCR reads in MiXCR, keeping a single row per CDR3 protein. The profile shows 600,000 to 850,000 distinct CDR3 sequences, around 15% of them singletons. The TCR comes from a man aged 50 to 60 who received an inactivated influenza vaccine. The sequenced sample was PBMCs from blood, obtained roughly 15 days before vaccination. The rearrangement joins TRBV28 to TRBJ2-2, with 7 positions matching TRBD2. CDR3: CASSFVVGRRDTGELFF. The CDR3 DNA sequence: TGTGCCAGCAGTTTCGTGGTCGGGAGGCGGGACACCGGGGAGCTGTTTTTT.